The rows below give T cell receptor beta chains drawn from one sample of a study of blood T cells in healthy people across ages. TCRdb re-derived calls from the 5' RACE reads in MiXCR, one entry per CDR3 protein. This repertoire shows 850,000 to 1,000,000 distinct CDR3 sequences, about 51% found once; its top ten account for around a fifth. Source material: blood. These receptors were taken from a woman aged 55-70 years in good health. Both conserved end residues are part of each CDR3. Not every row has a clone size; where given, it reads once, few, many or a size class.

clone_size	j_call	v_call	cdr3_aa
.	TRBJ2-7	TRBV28	CASSSGTSVPYEQYF
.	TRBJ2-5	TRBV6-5	CASSSPGQPEETQYF
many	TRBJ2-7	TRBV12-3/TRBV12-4	CASSFPQGASSYEQYF
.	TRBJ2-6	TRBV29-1	CSVASAGASGANVLTF
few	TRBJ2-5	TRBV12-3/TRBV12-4	CASRSLGVGSETQYF
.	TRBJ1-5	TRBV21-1	CASSKARSGFDQPQHF
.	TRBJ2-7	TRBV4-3	CASSPQGADGEQYF
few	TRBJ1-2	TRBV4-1	CASSIQASSYGYTF
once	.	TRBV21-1	CASSKEIHYEQYF
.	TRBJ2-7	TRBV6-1	CASSEPGESPYEQYF
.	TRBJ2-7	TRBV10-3	CAISEPNPGQDPGGPYEQYF